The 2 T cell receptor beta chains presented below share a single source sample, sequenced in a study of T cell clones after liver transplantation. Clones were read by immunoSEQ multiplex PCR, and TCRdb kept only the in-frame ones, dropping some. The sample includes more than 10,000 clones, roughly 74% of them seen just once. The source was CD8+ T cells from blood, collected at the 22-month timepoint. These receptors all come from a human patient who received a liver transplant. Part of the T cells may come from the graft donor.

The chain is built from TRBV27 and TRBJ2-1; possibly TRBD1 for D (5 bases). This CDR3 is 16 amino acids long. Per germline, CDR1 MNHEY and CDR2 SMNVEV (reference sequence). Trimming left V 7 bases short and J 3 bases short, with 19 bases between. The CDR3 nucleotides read TGTGCCAGCACCCCTACCAAGGGGCCCAGCTACAATGAGCAGTTCTTC. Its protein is CASTPTKGPSYNEQFF.

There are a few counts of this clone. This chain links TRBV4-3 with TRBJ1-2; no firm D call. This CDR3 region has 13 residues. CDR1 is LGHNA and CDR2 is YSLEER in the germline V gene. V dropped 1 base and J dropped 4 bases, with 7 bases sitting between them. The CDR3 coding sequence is TGCGCCAGCAGCCAAGGGGTTTTCTATGGCTACACCTTC. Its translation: CASSQGVFYGYTF.